This T cell receptor (beta chain) originates from a study of control samples from healthy donors and cancer patients. Trimming pared 5 bases from V and 4 bases from J, leaving 21 bases between. There are 17 residues in the CDR3. Germline assignment: CDR1 SGHKS and CDR2 YYEKEE (reference sequence). Assay used: immunoSEQ multiplex PCR; TCRdb lists only in-frame clones, some missing. The top ten clones hold approximately 12% of a sample with under 65,000 clones, around 87% of them seen once. The sample taken for sequencing was PBMCs. This TCR derives from a woman aged 60-75 years with lung cancer. The J gene is TRBJ2-2, the V gene TRBV5-5; possible D gene TRBD2, 5 bases. The CDR3 region is CASSEGVKSWGTGELFF. The CDR3, as DNA: TGTGCCAGCAGTGAGGGCGTCAAGAGCTGGGGCACCGGGGAGCTGTTTTTT. Full variable domain (outside the CDR3, taken from reference TRBV5-5 and TRBJ2-2): DAGVTQSPTHLIKTRGQQVTLRCSPISGHKSVSWYQQVLGQGPQFIFQYYEKEERGRGNFPDRFSARQFPNYSSELNVNALLLGDSALYLCASSEGVKSWGTGELFFGEGSRLTVL.